This TCR beta chain was recovered during a study of T cell responses to AZD1222 COVID-19 vaccine. The V end lost 5 bases, the J end lost 4 bases, and 14 bases lay between the germline ends. The CDR3 length is 14 residues. Germline assignment: CDR1 SGHTA and CDR2 FQGNSA. Generated by immunoSEQ multiplex PCR, the TCRdb table keeps only in-frame clones and is missing some. The repertoire holds 100,000 to 120,000 clones, with approximately 88% as singletons. This clonotype was sampled from an adult in good health. Material: peripheral blood, obtained on day 0 of AZD1222 vaccination. V gene TRBV7-2 combines with J gene TRBJ1-2; TRBD1 might be the D (5 bases). CDR3 DNA: TGTGCCAGCAGCGCCCGCCAGGGTGTCTATGGCTACACCTTC. Translation gives CASSARQGVYGYTF.